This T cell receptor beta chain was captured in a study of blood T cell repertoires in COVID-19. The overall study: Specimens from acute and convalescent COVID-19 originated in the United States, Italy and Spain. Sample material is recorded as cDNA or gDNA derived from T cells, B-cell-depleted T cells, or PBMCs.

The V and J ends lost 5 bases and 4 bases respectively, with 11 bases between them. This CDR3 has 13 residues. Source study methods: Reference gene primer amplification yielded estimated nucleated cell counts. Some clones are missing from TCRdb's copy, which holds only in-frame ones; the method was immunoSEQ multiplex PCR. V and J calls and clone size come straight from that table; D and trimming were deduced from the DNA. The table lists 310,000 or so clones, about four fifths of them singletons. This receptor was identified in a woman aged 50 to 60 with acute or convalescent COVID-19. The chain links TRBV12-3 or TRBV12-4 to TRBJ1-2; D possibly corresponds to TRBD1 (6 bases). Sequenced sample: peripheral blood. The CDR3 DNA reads TGTGCCAGCAGTACGACAGGCCTCTATGGCTACACCTTC. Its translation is CASSTTGLYGYTF.